This is a list of T cell receptor beta chains from one sample in a study of graft-versus-host responses after intestinal transplantation. Here immunoSEQ multiplex PCR was the method, and the copy in TCRdb shows in-frame clones only, minus some. The sample holds more than 45,000 clones, under 95% seen once. The source was PBMCs, collected about 120 days after intestinal transplantation. These receptors came from a human patient who received an intestinal transplant, so some T cells may come from the graft donor. CDR3s include the opening cysteine and the closing phenylalanine or tryptophan. The D gene is left open where the match is weak. The size of a clone is reported for some rows only, either as once, few or many, or as a class for expanded clones.

clone_size: .; d_call: TRBD2; v_call: TRBV11-2; j_call: TRBJ2-5; cdr3_nt: TGTGCCAGCAGCGTACCTCTCCGAGGACTAGCGCTCGAAGAGACCCAGTACTTC; cdr3_aa: CASSVPLRGLALEETQYF
clone_size: .; d_call: TRBD2; v_call: TRBV2; j_call: TRBJ2-1; cdr3_nt: TGTGCCAGCGGTTGGACGGGGGGCAATGAGCAGTTCTTC; cdr3_aa: CASGWTGGNEQFF
clone_size: .; d_call: TRBD1; v_call: TRBV7-9; j_call: TRBJ1-6; cdr3_nt: TGTGCCAGCAGCCCGCGGACAGGGGAAGAGTCACCCCTCCACTTT; cdr3_aa: CASSPRTGEESPLHF
clone_size: .; d_call: TRBD1; v_call: TRBV14; j_call: TRBJ2-5; cdr3_nt: TGTGCCAGCAGCCGGGTGACAGGGGGCACCAAGCAGTACTTC; cdr3_aa: CASSRVTGGTKQYF
clone_size: .; d_call: TRBD2; v_call: TRBV27; j_call: TRBJ2-1; cdr3_nt: TGTGCCAGCAGCGAATTAGCGGGGGGTCCGTACAATGAGCAGTTCTTC; cdr3_aa: CASSELAGGPYNEQFF
clone_size: .; d_call: .; v_call: TRBV28; j_call: TRBJ2-7; cdr3_nt: TGTGCCAGCAGTCCCTCAGGGGGGGGGAACTACGAGCAGTACTTC; cdr3_aa: CASSPSGGGNYEQYF
clone_size: .; d_call: .; v_call: TRBV11-1; j_call: TRBJ2-1; cdr3_nt: TGTGCCAGCAGCCTACCTAGTAGACCCCCTCCCCCCAATGAGCAGTTCTTC; cdr3_aa: CASSLPSRPPPPNEQFF
clone_size: .; d_call: .; v_call: TRBV6-4; j_call: TRBJ1-1; cdr3_nt: TGTGCCAGCAGTGACCCCCACATGAACACTGAAGCTTTCTTT; cdr3_aa: CASSDPHMNTEAFF
clone_size: .; d_call: .; v_call: TRBV9; j_call: TRBJ1-1; cdr3_nt: TGTGCCAGCAGGGCCCGGCGGGGGACTGAAGCTTTCTTT; cdr3_aa: CASRARRGTEAFF
clone_size: .; d_call: TRBD1; v_call: TRBV5-4; j_call: TRBJ2-7; cdr3_nt: TGTGCCAGCAGCCTCGGACAGGAGTCCTACGAGCAGTACTTC; cdr3_aa: CASSLGQESYEQYF
clone_size: once; d_call: .; v_call: TRBV7-6; j_call: TRBJ2-7; cdr3_nt: TGTGCCAGCAGCTTAGTAGGGGCCTACGAGCAGTACTTC; cdr3_aa: CASSLVGAYEQYF
clone_size: .; d_call: TRBD1; v_call: TRBV15; j_call: TRBJ2-1; cdr3_nt: TGTGCCACCAGCAGAGAGAGGGGGCTGGGTTACAATGAGCAGTTCTTC; cdr3_aa: CATSRERGLGYNEQFF
clone_size: .; d_call: .; v_call: TRBV7-9; j_call: TRBJ1-4; cdr3_nt: TGTGCCAGCAGCCCGGGACGGAATAATGAAAAACTGTTTTTT; cdr3_aa: CASSPGRNNEKLFF
clone_size: .; d_call: .; v_call: TRBV28; j_call: TRBJ1-1; cdr3_nt: TGTGCCAGCGGGTGGAGCCCAACTGAAGCTTTCTTT; cdr3_aa: CASGWSPTEAFF
clone_size: .; d_call: .; v_call: TRBV27; j_call: TRBJ2-7; cdr3_nt: TGTGCCAGCAGTTTTTACGGTGAGCAGTACTTC; cdr3_aa: CASSFYGEQYF
clone_size: .; d_call: .; v_call: TRBV5-1; j_call: TRBJ1-4; cdr3_nt: TGCGCCAGCAGCGGGGGCAGACCGATTGAAAAACTGTTTTTT; cdr3_aa: CASSGGRPIEKLFF
clone_size: .; d_call: TRBD1; v_call: TRBV19; j_call: TRBJ2-7; cdr3_nt: TGTGCCAGTAGTATTAGGACAGGGAACTACGAGCAGTACTTC; cdr3_aa: CASSIRTGNYEQYF
clone_size: .; d_call: .; v_call: TRBV21-1; j_call: TRBJ1-5; cdr3_nt: TGTGCCACCCTCCAGGGGCGAAGCAATCAGCCCCAGCATTTT; cdr3_aa: CATLQGRSNQPQHF
clone_size: .; d_call: .; v_call: TRBV27; j_call: TRBJ2-1; cdr3_nt: TGTGCCAGCAGCCGAATTTGGCAGGGTACTGTCAATGAGCAGTTCTTC; cdr3_aa: CASSRIWQGTVNEQFF
clone_size: .; d_call: .; v_call: TRBV5-1; j_call: TRBJ1-6; cdr3_nt: TGCGCCAGCAGCCAACGAGTAAGCTCCTATAATTCACCCCTCCACTTT; cdr3_aa: CASSQRVSSYNSPLHF
clone_size: .; d_call: .; v_call: TRBV5-1; j_call: TRBJ2-1; cdr3_nt: TGCGCCAGCAGCTTGGTGTACCGGGGTGATCGAGAGCAGTTCTTC; cdr3_aa: CASSLVYRGDREQFF
clone_size: .; d_call: TRBD1; v_call: TRBV2; j_call: TRBJ2-7; cdr3_nt: TGTGCCAGCACCGGGACAGGGGCCTACGAGCAGTACTTC; cdr3_aa: CASTGTGAYEQYF
clone_size: .; d_call: TRBD1; v_call: TRBV11-2; j_call: TRBJ2-7; cdr3_nt: TGTGCCAGCAGTGGGGACAGGGGCTACGAGCAGTACTTC; cdr3_aa: CASSGDRGYEQYF
clone_size: .; d_call: .; v_call: TRBV28; j_call: TRBJ1-1; cdr3_nt: TGTGCCAGCAGCTACACGGGGGCTGGGTTCTTT; cdr3_aa: CASSYTGAGFF
clone_size: .; d_call: TRBD1; v_call: TRBV5-1; j_call: TRBJ1-2; cdr3_nt: TGCGCCAGCAGCTTGGAAGGGACAGGGGCGGCGGGGACCTTC; cdr3_aa: CASSLEGTGAAGTF
clone_size: .; d_call: .; v_call: TRBV6-5; j_call: TRBJ1-5; cdr3_nt: TGTGCCAGCACCCCTGTAGAGGGGCAGCCCCAGCATTTT; cdr3_aa: CASTPVEGQPQHF
clone_size: .; d_call: .; v_call: TRBV6-1; j_call: TRBJ2-2; cdr3_nt: TGTGCCAGCAGACTACAGGCGAACACCGGGGAGCTGTTTTTT; cdr3_aa: CASRLQANTGELFF
clone_size: .; d_call: .; v_call: TRBV9; j_call: TRBJ1-3; cdr3_nt: TGTGCCAGCAGCGTAGGGCCCTTCTCTGGAAACACCATATATTTT; cdr3_aa: CASSVGPFSGNTIYF
clone_size: .; d_call: TRBD1; v_call: TRBV6-1; j_call: TRBJ1-4; cdr3_nt: TGTGCCAGCAGAGACAGGGGGCTTAATGAAAAACTGTTTTTT; cdr3_aa: CASRDRGLNEKLFF
clone_size: .; d_call: TRBD2; v_call: TRBV5-4; j_call: TRBJ2-1; cdr3_nt: TGTGCCAGCAGCTGGAGCGGGGCCGGTTACAATGAGCAGTTCTTC; cdr3_aa: CASSWSGAGYNEQFF
clone_size: few; d_call: TRBD1; v_call: TRBV15; j_call: TRBJ1-4; cdr3_nt: TGTGCCACCAGCAGAGCTGGGGCAGGGGGGGATGAAAAACTGTTTTTT; cdr3_aa: CATSRAGAGGDEKLFF
clone_size: .; d_call: TRBD1; v_call: TRBV28; j_call: TRBJ2-2; cdr3_nt: TGTGCCAGCAGTTTATTCGGGACAGGGGACACCGGGGAGCTGTTTTTT; cdr3_aa: CASSLFGTGDTGELFF
clone_size: .; d_call: TRBD1; v_call: TRBV7-9; j_call: TRBJ2-2; cdr3_nt: TGTGCCAGCAGCCCCCGCCCGGGACAGGTTACCACCGGGGAGCTGTTTTTT; cdr3_aa: CASSPRPGQVTTGELFF
clone_size: .; d_call: .; v_call: TRBV6-6; j_call: TRBJ1-4; cdr3_nt: TGTGCCAGCAGTCTGACAGCAACTAATGAAAAACTGTTTTTT; cdr3_aa: CASSLTATNEKLFF
clone_size: .; d_call: .; v_call: TRBV27; j_call: TRBJ1-1; cdr3_nt: TGTGCCAGCAGGTACAGGGAGCTCACTGAAGCTTTCTTT; cdr3_aa: CASRYRELTEAFF
clone_size: .; d_call: .; v_call: TRBV2; j_call: TRBJ1-1; cdr3_nt: TGTGCCAGCAGTGAAGTACCAGGAATGAACACTGAAGCTTTCTTT; cdr3_aa: CASSEVPGMNTEAFF
clone_size: .; d_call: .; v_call: TRBV18; j_call: TRBJ2-5; cdr3_nt: TGTGCCAGCTCAGACCCAATAGGGAAGGTTGAGACCCAGTACTTC; cdr3_aa: CASSDPIGKVETQYF
clone_size: .; d_call: .; v_call: TRBV27; j_call: TRBJ2-3; cdr3_nt: TGTGCCAGTAGCCCCGGGCAGAGCACTAGCACAGATACGCAGTATTTT; cdr3_aa: CASSPGQSTSTDTQYF
clone_size: .; d_call: TRBD2; v_call: TRBV7-9; j_call: TRBJ2-3; cdr3_nt: TGTGCCAGCAGCTCCGGCCGGGGAGCGGGGGGGATCACAGATACGCAGTATTTT; cdr3_aa: CASSSGRGAGGITDTQYF
clone_size: medium-sized; d_call: .; v_call: TRBV4-1; j_call: TRBJ2-7; cdr3_nt: TGCGCCAGCAGCCAAGAATGGGACAACCAAGAGCAGTACTTC; cdr3_aa: CASSQEWDNQEQYF
clone_size: few; d_call: .; v_call: TRBV6-4; j_call: TRBJ1-1; cdr3_nt: TGTGCCAGCAGTGAGGCCGAGGGGTCAGCTGAAGCTTTCTTT; cdr3_aa: CASSEAEGSAEAFF
clone_size: .; d_call: .; v_call: TRBV5-6; j_call: TRBJ2-5; cdr3_nt: TGTGCCAGCAGCTTGCGTGGCCCCCTGAGGGAGACCCAGTACTTC; cdr3_aa: CASSLRGPLRETQYF
clone_size: .; d_call: .; v_call: TRBV21-1; j_call: TRBJ2-2; cdr3_nt: TGTGCCAGTTGGACTAGCGGGAGGGCCGGGGAGCTGTTTTTT; cdr3_aa: CASWTSGRAGELFF
clone_size: .; d_call: .; v_call: TRBV7-2; j_call: TRBJ1-1; cdr3_nt: TGTGCCAGCAGCGTAGACAGGAACACTGAAGCTTTCTTT; cdr3_aa: CASSVDRNTEAFF
clone_size: .; d_call: .; v_call: TRBV6-5; j_call: TRBJ2-3; cdr3_nt: TGTGCCAGCAGTACTTTAGCGAAGGGCACAGATACGCAGTATTTT; cdr3_aa: CASSTLAKGTDTQYF
clone_size: few; d_call: .; v_call: TRBV5-1; j_call: TRBJ1-3; cdr3_nt: TGCGCCAGCAGCCGGGCAAGCTCTGGAAACACCATATATTTT; cdr3_aa: CASSRASSGNTIYF
clone_size: .; d_call: .; v_call: TRBV5-1; j_call: TRBJ1-1; cdr3_nt: TGCGCCAGCAGCTTGGTAGGGTTGGGGAACACTGAAGCTTTCTTT; cdr3_aa: CASSLVGLGNTEAFF
clone_size: .; d_call: .; v_call: TRBV5-1; j_call: TRBJ2-3; cdr3_nt: TGCGCCAGCAGCTTCCTGGACCCCGGCACAGATACGCAGTATTTT; cdr3_aa: CASSFLDPGTDTQYF
clone_size: .; d_call: .; v_call: TRBV6-1; j_call: TRBJ1-1; cdr3_nt: TGTGCCAGCAGTGAATCAGGGCTCCCTGAAGCTTTCTTT; cdr3_aa: CASSESGLPEAFF
clone_size: .; d_call: .; v_call: TRBV7-7; j_call: TRBJ2-1; cdr3_nt: TGTGCTAGCAGCTCCCCGGGGACCACGCGGAATGAGCAGTTCTTC; cdr3_aa: CASSSPGTTRNEQFF
clone_size: .; d_call: .; v_call: TRBV9; j_call: TRBJ1-4; cdr3_nt: TGTGCCAGCAGCGGGGGCCTGGGACCTGGAAAACTGTTTTTT; cdr3_aa: CASSGGLGPGKLFF
clone_size: .; d_call: TRBD1; v_call: TRBV7-9; j_call: TRBJ1-2; cdr3_nt: TGTGCCAGCAGCTCCACAAAATTACAGGGGGCATCCAACTATGGCTACACCTTC; cdr3_aa: CASSSTKLQGASNYGYTF
clone_size: .; d_call: .; v_call: TRBV6-1; j_call: TRBJ1-4; cdr3_nt: TGTGCCAGCAGAGTGACAGCAACTAATGAAAAACTGTTTTTT; cdr3_aa: CASRVTATNEKLFF
clone_size: .; d_call: TRBD1; v_call: TRBV28; j_call: TRBJ2-7; cdr3_nt: TGTGCCAGCAGGGGACAGGGGCGCGCGATCGAGCAGTACTTC; cdr3_aa: CASRGQGRAIEQYF
clone_size: .; d_call: .; v_call: TRBV28; j_call: TRBJ2-7; cdr3_nt: TGTGCCAGCAGTCTAGACGGCTACGAGCAGTACTTC; cdr3_aa: CASSLDGYEQYF
clone_size: .; d_call: TRBD2; v_call: TRBV6-1; j_call: TRBJ2-3; cdr3_nt: TGTGCCAGCAGTGAATATTTGACGGGGGGGCGGTCAGATACGCAGTATTTT; cdr3_aa: CASSEYLTGGRSDTQYF
clone_size: .; d_call: .; v_call: TRBV19; j_call: TRBJ2-2; cdr3_nt: TGTGCCAGTACGATCGGACACAACACCGGGGAGCTGTTTTTT; cdr3_aa: CASTIGHNTGELFF
clone_size: .; d_call: .; v_call: TRBV6-6; j_call: TRBJ2-5; cdr3_nt: TGTGCCAGCAGTTCCCCGCTATGGCCGGGGCAAGAGACCCAGTACTTC; cdr3_aa: CASSSPLWPGQETQYF